This T cell receptor (beta chain) came from a study of blood T cell repertoires in COVID-19. Before they entered the study, exposed participants had met a COVID-19 case within 2 weeks. Some clones are missing from TCRdb's copy, which holds only in-frame ones; the method was immunoSEQ multiplex PCR. The table records approximately 250,000 clones, around 93% of them present only once. This CDR3 region has 11 residues. Trimming removed 9 bases at V and 0 bases at J, with 6 bases between. Looked up from germline, CDR1 is SGHNT and CDR2 is YYREEE (reference sequence). Sequenced material: PBMCs or T cells enriched from blood (not recorded which). The TCR sequence derives from a man in his forties who had been exposed to COVID-19. The V and J genes are TRBV5-4 and TRBJ1-1; unclear D gene. CDR3 sequence: CATELNTEAFF. CDR3 nucleotide sequence: TGTGCCACCGAGCTGAACACTGAAGCTTTCTTT.